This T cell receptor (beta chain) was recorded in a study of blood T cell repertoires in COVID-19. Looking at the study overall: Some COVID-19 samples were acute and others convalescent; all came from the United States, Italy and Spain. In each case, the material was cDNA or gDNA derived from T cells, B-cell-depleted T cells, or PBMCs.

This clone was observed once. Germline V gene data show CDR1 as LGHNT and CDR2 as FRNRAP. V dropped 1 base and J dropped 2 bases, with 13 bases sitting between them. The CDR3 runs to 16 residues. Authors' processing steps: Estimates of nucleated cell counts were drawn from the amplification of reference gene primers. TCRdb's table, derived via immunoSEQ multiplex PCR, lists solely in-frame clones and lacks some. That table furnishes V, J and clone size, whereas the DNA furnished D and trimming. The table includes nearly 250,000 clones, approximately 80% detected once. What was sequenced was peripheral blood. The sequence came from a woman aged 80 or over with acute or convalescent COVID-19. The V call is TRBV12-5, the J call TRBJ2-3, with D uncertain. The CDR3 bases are TGTGCTAGTGGTTTGGAATACAGTACACCCACAGATACGCAGTATTTT. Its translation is CASGLEYSTPTDTQYF. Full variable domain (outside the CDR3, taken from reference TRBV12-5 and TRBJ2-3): DARVTQTPRHKVTEMGQEVTMRCQPILGHNTVFWYRQTMMQGLELLAYFRNRAPLDDSGMPKDRFSAEMPDATLATLKIQPSEPRDSAVYFCASGLEYSTPTDTQYFGPGTRLTVL.